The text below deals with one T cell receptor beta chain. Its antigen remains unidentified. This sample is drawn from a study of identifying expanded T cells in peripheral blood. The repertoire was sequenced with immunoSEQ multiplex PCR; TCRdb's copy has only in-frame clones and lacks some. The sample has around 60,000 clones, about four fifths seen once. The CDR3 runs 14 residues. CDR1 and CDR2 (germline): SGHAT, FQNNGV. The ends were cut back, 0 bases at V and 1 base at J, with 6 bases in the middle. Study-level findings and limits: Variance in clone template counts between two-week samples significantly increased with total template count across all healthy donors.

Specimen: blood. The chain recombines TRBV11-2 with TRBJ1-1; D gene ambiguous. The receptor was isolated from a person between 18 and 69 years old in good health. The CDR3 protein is CASSLEVANTEAFF. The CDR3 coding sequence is TGTGCCAGCAGCTTAGAGGTAGCGAACACTGAAGCTTTCTTT.